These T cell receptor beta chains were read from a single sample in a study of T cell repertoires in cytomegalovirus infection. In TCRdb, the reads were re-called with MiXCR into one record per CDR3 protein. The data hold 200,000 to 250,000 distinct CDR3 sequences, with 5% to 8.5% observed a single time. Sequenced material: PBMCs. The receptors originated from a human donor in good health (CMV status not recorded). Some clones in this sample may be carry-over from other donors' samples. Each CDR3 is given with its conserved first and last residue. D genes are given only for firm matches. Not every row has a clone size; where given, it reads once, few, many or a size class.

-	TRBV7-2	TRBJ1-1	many	TGTGCCAGCAGCGAGCGGGGTCGAGAAGCTTTCTTT	CASSERGREAFF
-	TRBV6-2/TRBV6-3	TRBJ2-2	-	TGTGCCAGCAGTTACGTCCAGTCCGGATCCGGGGAGCTGTTTTTT	CASSYVQSGSGELFF
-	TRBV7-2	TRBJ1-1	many	TGTGCCAGCAGCGGAACCTACACTGAAGCTTTCTTT	CASSGTYTEAFF
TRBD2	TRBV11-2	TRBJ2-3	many	TGTGCCAGCAGCTTATATTCGGCTAGCGGGGAACCCTGGGATACGCAGTATTTT	CASSLYSASGEPWDTQYF
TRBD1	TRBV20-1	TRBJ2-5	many	TGCAGTGCGAGAACAGGGGGTCGGGAGACCCAGTACTTC	CSARTGGRETQYF
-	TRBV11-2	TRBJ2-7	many	TGTGCCAGCAGCTTAGATCTGGGCAGTGGGTACGAGCAGTACTTC	CASSLDLGSGYEQYF
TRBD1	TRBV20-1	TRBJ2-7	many	TGCAGTGCTAGAGATTTTTCGGGACAGGGGTACTACGAGCAGTACTTC	CSARDFSGQGYYEQYF
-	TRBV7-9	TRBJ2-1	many	TGTGCCAGCAGCTCGCCGTCGAACCCCAATGAGCAGTTCTTC	CASSSPSNPNEQFF
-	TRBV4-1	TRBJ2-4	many	TGCGCCAGCAGCCAAGATCCAGCAAGTAACGTTCAGTACTTC	CASSQDPASNVQYF
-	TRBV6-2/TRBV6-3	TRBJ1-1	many	TGTGCCAGCAGTTACTCCCCGGGGGGGGCGCGTGACACTGAAGCTTTCTTT	CASSYSPGGARDTEAFF
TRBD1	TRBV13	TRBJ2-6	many	TGTGCCAGCAGCGCTTTGAAGACAGGGGCGGGGGCCAACGTCCTGACTTTC	CASSALKTGAGANVLTF